A selection of T cell receptor beta chains follows, all from one sample in a study of blood T cell repertoires in COVID-19. Assay used: immunoSEQ multiplex PCR; TCRdb lists only in-frame clones, some missing. This repertoire shows approximately 140,000 clones, roughly 85% found once; its top ten account for approximately 3.6%. Material: peripheral blood. Source of these receptors: a man aged 60 to 75 with acute or convalescent COVID-19. Each CDR3 is given with its conserved first and last residue. The D gene is left open where the match is weak. The size of a clone is reported for some rows only, either as once, few or many, or as a class for expanded clones.

abundance	v_gene	d_gene	j_gene	CDR3aa	CDR3nt
.	TRBV27	.	TRBJ1-1	CASSQQGGFAEAFF	TGTGCCAGCAGTCAACAGGGTGGGTTCGCTGAAGCTTTCTTT
.	TRBV7-9	TRBD2	TRBJ2-3	CASSLDGRAPDTQYF	TGTGCCAGCAGCTTAGACGGGAGGGCCCCAGATACGCAGTATTTT
.	TRBV30	TRBD2	TRBJ2-7	CAWSVTSGNDEQYF	TGTGCCTGGAGTGTGACTAGCGGGAACGACGAGCAGTACTTC
once	TRBV3-1/TRBV3-2	.	TRBJ2-7	CASSQVWDNSYEQYF	TGTGCCAGCAGCCAAGTCTGGGACAACTCCTACGAGCAGTACTTC
.	TRBV7-2	.	TRBJ2-5	CASSQLRGWGLKETQYF	TGTGCCAGCAGCCAGCTGCGGGGATGGGGCCTAAAAGAGACCCAGTACTTC
.	TRBV6-6	.	TRBJ2-1	CASSYGHLYNEQFF	TGTGCCAGCAGTTACGGACACCTCTACAATGAGCAGTTCTTC
.	TRBV19	TRBD1	TRBJ2-5	CASTHAGAGDRIQYF	TGTGCCAGTACCCATGCCGGAGCCGGGGACAGAATTCAGTACTTC
.	TRBV6-2/TRBV6-3	TRBD1	TRBJ2-3	CASSPGTGGLRDTQYF	TGTGCCAGCAGCCCCGGGACAGGGGGCCTAAGAGATACGCAGTATTTT
.	TRBV10-3	.	TRBJ2-5	CATGVSGNQETQYF	TGTGCCACCGGCGTTAGCGGAAACCAAGAGACCCAGTACTTC
few	TRBV24-1	TRBD1	TRBJ2-1	CATSPGTGSYYNEQFF	TGTGCCACCAGTCCAGGGACAGGGAGTTACTACAATGAGCAGTTCTTC
.	TRBV9	TRBD1	TRBJ2-6	CASSSAGGAGRKANVLTF	TGTGCCAGCAGCTCAGCAGGGGGCGCGGGACGAAAGGCCAACGTCCTGACTTTC
.	TRBV28	.	TRBJ1-5	CASSPSRGLHQPQHF	TGTGCCAGCAGTCCCTCAAGGGGTTTACATCAGCCCCAGCATTTT
.	TRBV4-3	TRBD2	TRBJ2-7	CASSQRAGAHEQYF	TGCGCCAGCAGCCAGAGAGCGGGAGCCCACGAGCAGTACTTC
.	TRBV30	.	TRBJ1-1	CAWAHYSTGRNTEAFF	TGTGCCTGGGCCCACTACTCGACAGGACGGAACACTGAAGCTTTCTTT
.	TRBV6-5	TRBD1	TRBJ1-2	CASSPRTGEYGYTF	TGTGCCAGCAGCCCACGGACAGGGGAGTATGGCTACACCTTC
.	TRBV28	.	TRBJ1-2	CASTRYGVDGYTF	TGTGCCAGCACCCGCTACGGGGTAGATGGCTACACCTTC
.	TRBV6-6	TRBD1	TRBJ1-5	CASSRRTGGVQPQHF	TGTGCCAGCAGTCGAAGGACAGGGGGGGTTCAGCCCCAGCATTTT
.	TRBV10-3	.	TRBJ1-2	CAIRYRELVNYGYTF	TGTGCCATCAGGTACAGGGAGCTCGTCAACTATGGCTACACCTTC
.	TRBV2	.	TRBJ2-2	CASKSSGNTGELFF	TGTGCCAGCAAGAGTAGCGGGAACACCGGGGAGCTGTTTTTT
few	TRBV10-3	.	TRBJ1-5	CAIGSGSLSNQPQHF	TGTGCCATCGGGTCCGGGAGCCTTAGCAATCAGCCCCAGCATTTT
.	TRBV11-3	.	TRBJ2-1	CASSFSAGSEQFF	TGTGCCAGCAGCTTCTCGGCGGGCTCTGAGCAGTTCTTC
.	TRBV5-1	TRBD1	TRBJ1-1	CASSSGTGNTEAFF	TGCGCCAGCAGCTCCGGGACAGGGAACACTGAAGCTTTCTTT
few	TRBV7-2	TRBD1	TRBJ1-3	CASSRNYRGVDTIYF	TGTGCCAGCAGCCGTAATTACAGGGGGGTGGACACCATATATTTT
few	TRBV6-5	.	TRBJ2-4	CASSASGMAKNIQYF	TGTGCCAGCAGCGCTTCAGGTATGGCCAAAAACATTCAGTACTTC